Below are 23 T cell receptor beta chains sequenced from a single sample in a study of graft-versus-host responses after intestinal transplantation. Sequenced by immunoSEQ multiplex PCR; TCRdb stores in-frame clones only, minus some. This sample has 15,000 to 20,000 clones; around nine tenths occur once, and the top ten carry around 53%. Material: bone marrow, obtained approximately 19 weeks after transplant. Receptors originate from a human patient who received an intestinal transplant, so some T cells may come from the graft donor.

The chain has TRBV28 and TRBJ2-7; 7 bases line up with TRBD1. With 5 bases clipped from V and 2 bases from J, the junction kept 6 bases outside the gene matches. Germline CDR1 and CDR2: MDHEN and SYDVKM. This CDR3 contains 14 residues. CDR3 DNA: TGTGCCAGCAGTCCCGGGGACAGCACCTACGAGCAGTACTTC. It encodes CASSPGDSTYEQYF.

The J gene is TRBJ1-2, the V gene TRBV19; the D gene is possibly TRBD1 (6 bases). This CDR3 spans 14 amino acids. The germline V and J ends were trimmed by 1 base and 9 bases, with 15 bases remaining between them. Germline V CDR1 and CDR2: LNHDA, SQIVND (reference sequence). The CDR3 DNA follows: TGTGCCAGTAGTATAGGACAGGCCTCGGGGCGCTACACCTTC. Residues: CASSIGQASGRYTF.

The J gene is TRBJ2-5, the V gene TRBV19, with 7 bases aligning to TRBD1. This CDR3 has 14 amino acids. V shed 9 bases, J shed 3 bases, and the junction held 10 bases outside the gene matches. Germline V gives CDR1 LNHDA, CDR2 SQIVND (reference sequence). CDR3: CARSFDRVEETQYF. DNA of the CDR3: TGTGCCAGAAGTTTCGACAGGGTGGAAGAGACCCAGTACTTC.

The J gene is TRBJ1-1, the V gene TRBV7-6; 9 bases fit TRBD1. The V gene's germline CDR1 is SGHVS and CDR2 FNYEAQ. V shed 11 bases and J 3 bases; nucleotides not matched to a gene: 25. This CDR3 contains 19 residues. The CDR3 nucleotides are TGTGCCGTCCTTAATAAACAGGGGGCCCCCTGGGGCGGGTACACTGAAGCTTTCTTT. Protein product: CAVLNKQGAPWGGYTEAFF.

CDR3 protein: CAGGGLRRVTDTQYF. CDR3 sequence (DNA): TGTGCCGGAGGGGGACTTCGTAGAGTCACAGATACGCAGTATTTT. The chain recombines TRBV28 with TRBJ2-3; D assignment may be TRBD1 or TRBD2 (6 bases each). Deletions cut 11 bases from V and 2 bases from J, with 20 bases between. Looked up from germline, CDR1 is MDHEN and CDR2 is SYDVKM. This CDR3 comprises 15 residues.

This chain links TRBV6-5 with TRBJ2-1; no definite D call. V lost 4 bases, J lost 7 bases, and 5 bases lay in between. CDR3 size: 11 residues. CDR1 MNHEY and CDR2 SVGAGI come from the germline V gene. The CDR3 loop reads CASSFGNEQFF. The DNA for the CDR3 is TGTGCCAGCAGTTTCGGAAATGAGCAGTTCTTC.

Comments on this clone: One end of the junction is discordant with germline, which a read error may explain. The chain carries TRBV7-9 and TRBJ1-2; D not certain. In germline, CDR1 is SEHNR, CDR2 FQNEAQ (reference sequence). This CDR3 is 13 amino acids long. The CDR3 sequence is CACSLGPDYGYTF. The CDR3 coding sequence is TGTGCCTGCAGCTTAGGACCTGACTATGGCTACACCTTC.

Remarks on this clone: At one end the junction does not follow the germline gene, possibly because of a read error. The J gene is TRBJ2-7, the V gene TRBV6-1; 9 nucleotides match TRBD2. Germline V gene lookup returns CDR1 MNHNS and CDR2 SASEGT. There are 13 residues in the CDR3. DNA of the CDR3: TGTGCCAGCAGTGTCGATCTGGCGGGAGGGTCGCACTTC. It is translated as CASSVDLAGGSHF.

V and J are TRBV10-3 and TRBJ1-5; D ambiguous. CDR3 length equals 14 residues. With 2 bases removed from V and 4 bases from J, the gap between germline ends came to 9 bases. Germline CDR1 and CDR2: ENHRY and SYGVKD. For the CDR3, the DNA is TGTGCCATCAGTGAGCGGGGAAGGAATCAGCCCCAGCATTTT. Encoded protein: CAISERGRNQPQHF.

V is TRBV5-8 and J is TRBJ1-3; D is unclear. The CDR3 totals 14 residues. CDR1 and CDR2 (germline): SGHTS, YDEGEE. The V gene lost 0 bases and the J gene lost 4 bases, with 8 bases spanning the gap. The CDR3 DNA reads as TGTGCCAGCAGCTTGGCCCCGAACGGAAACACCATATATTTT. Amino acids: CASSLAPNGNTIYF.

The V gene is TRBV27, the J gene TRBJ2-7, with no clear D. The germline gives CDR1 MNHEY, CDR2 SMNVEV (reference sequence). The V end lost 3 bases, the J end lost 9 bases, and 0 bases lay between the germline ends. The CDR3 covers 8 residues. DNA for the CDR3: TGTGCCAGCAGTTTGCAGTACTTC. Protein: CASSLQYF.

The J gene is TRBJ1-1, the V gene TRBV27; perhaps TRBD1 as D (5 bases). The germline gives CDR1 MNHEY, CDR2 SMNVEV (reference sequence). The CDR3 consists of 16 residues. V was pared by 0 bases and J by 4 bases, with 15 bases between. Here the CDR3 DNA reads TGTGCCAGCAGTTTATCCAGTTTCCAGGGAAGCACTGAAGCTTTCTTT. As protein: CASSLSSFQGSTEAFF.

The V call is TRBV6-5, the J call TRBJ2-1; TRBD2 matches 7 bases. The germline CDR1 and CDR2 sequences are MNHEY and SVGAGI. V shed 8 bases and J 6 bases; nucleotides not matched to a gene: 10. The CDR3 is made up of 14 amino acids. The CDR3 DNA reads TGTGCCAGCGGGGAAATATGGGGGGGCAATGAGCAGTTCTTC. This translates into CASGEIWGGNEQFF.

The CDR3 DNA is TGTGCCAGCAGTGAAAGGGTCAGTGGCAGGGGCGGCTATGGCTACACCTTC. As protein: CASSERVSGRGGYGYTF. The chain joins TRBV6-1 to TRBJ1-2; TRBD1 is a possible D gene (6 bases). V lost 2 bases, J lost 4 bases, and 20 bases lay in between. Germline CDR1 is MNHNS and CDR2 is SASEGT. The CDR3 is 17 residues long.

The chain employs TRBV7-2 and TRBJ2-5; D is ambiguous. V gave up 5 bases and J gave up 2 bases, with 0 bases separating them. The CDR3 spans 10 residues. The germline CDR1 and CDR2 sequences are SGHTA and FQGNSA. CDR3: CASSQETQYF. As DNA, the CDR3 is TGTGCCAGCAGCCAAGAGACCCAGTACTTC.

The chain has TRBV7-9 and TRBJ1-1, with 10 bases aligning to TRBD1. The CDR3 extends over 15 amino acids. Germline V gene sequence: CDR1 SEHNR, CDR2 FQNEAQ (reference sequence). V was pared by 2 bases and J by 1 base, with 1 base of the junction left unmatched. The CDR3 DNA follows: TGTGCCAGCAGCTTACGGACAGGGGGGAACACTGAAGCTTTCTTT. Translation gives CASSLRTGGNTEAFF.

The rearrangement joins TRBV28 to TRBJ1-6; TRBD1 matches at 7 bases. The V and J ends lost 6 bases and 8 bases, in that order; junction bases with no gene match: 10. The CDR3 runs to 15 residues. Germline V gives CDR1 MDHEN, CDR2 SYDVKM. Here the CDR3 DNA reads TGTGCCAGCAGCAGGACAGGAGCTTTAGATTCACCCCTCCACTTT. Translating it yields CASSRTGALDSPLHF.

CDR3 protein: CASSPTAGTGGEQYF. DNA for the CDR3: TGCGCCAGCAGCCCTACCGCCGGGACAGGGGGCGAGCAGTACTTC. This chain connects TRBV5-1 to TRBJ2-7; 11 positions agree with TRBD1. Germline V gene data show CDR1 as SGHRS and CDR2 as YFSETQ. V shed 4 bases, J shed 6 bases, and the junction held 9 bases outside the gene matches. CDR3 length equals 15 residues.

V usage is TRBV6-1 and J usage is TRBJ2-1, with 10 positions matching TRBD1. The CDR3 has 14 residues. Looked up from germline, CDR1 is MNHNS and CDR2 is SASEGT. J was trimmed by 10 bases and V by 6 bases; bases with no gene match: 9. CDR3 loop: CASSKGTGVSEQFF. The CDR3 bases are TGTGCCAGCAGCAAAGGGACAGGGGTTAGCGAGCAGTTCTTC.

The chain is built from TRBV5-4 and TRBJ2-1, with TRBD1 as a possible D gene (6 bases). Per germline, CDR1 SGHNT and CDR2 YYREEE (reference sequence). CDR3 size: 16 residues. The V end was cut by 0 bases, the J end by 2 bases, with 12 bases between. As DNA, the CDR3 is TGTGCCAGCAGCTTGGTAGGGGGACATGCCTACAATGAGCAGTTCTTC. Amino acid sequence: CASSLVGGHAYNEQFF.

The rearrangement joins TRBV27 to TRBJ2-7, with D perhaps TRBD2 (6 bases). Germline V gene sequence: CDR1 MNHEY, CDR2 SMNVEV (reference sequence). The V gene lost 3 bases and the J gene lost 6 bases, with 9 bases spanning the gap. This CDR3 is 12 amino acids long. The CDR3 DNA sequence: TGTGCCAGCAGTTTGGGAGGAACCGAGCAGTACTTC. Translating it yields CASSLGGTEQYF.

Only one count was recorded for this clone. This chain uses TRBV2 with TRBJ1-6; maybe TRBD1 (5 bases). This CDR3 spans 14 amino acids. Looked up from germline, CDR1 is SNHLY and CDR2 is FYNNEI. Deletions cut 3 bases from V and 6 bases from J, with 9 bases between. CDR3: CASSDGQGNSPLHF. CDR3 in DNA: TGTGCCAGCAGTGATGGGCAGGGTAATTCACCCCTCCACTTT.

The chain has TRBV5-1 and TRBJ2-5; 7 bases agree with TRBD2. This CDR3 is 14 amino acids long. From germline, CDR1 is SGHRS and CDR2 YFSETQ. The V segment lost 1 base and the J segment 5 bases; nucleotides outside the gene matches: 5. The CDR3 DNA follows: TGCGCCAGCAGCTTGCAGCGGGGTGGGGAGACCCAGTACTTC. Protein sequence: CASSLQRGGETQYF.